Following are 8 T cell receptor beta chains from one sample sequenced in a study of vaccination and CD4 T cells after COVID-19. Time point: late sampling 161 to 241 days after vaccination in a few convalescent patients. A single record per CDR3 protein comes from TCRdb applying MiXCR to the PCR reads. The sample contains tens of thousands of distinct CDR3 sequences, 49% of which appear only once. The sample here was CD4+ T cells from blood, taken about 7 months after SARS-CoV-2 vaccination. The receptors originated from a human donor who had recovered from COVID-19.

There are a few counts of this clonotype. Here the CDR3 DNA reads TGCAGTGCTAGAGAAAGGGGGGGAACCGGGGAGCTGTTTTTT. Translating it yields CSARERGGTGELFF. The V gene is TRBV20-1, the J gene TRBJ2-2, with D possibly TRBD2 on 7 matching bases. Germline values: CDR1 DFQATT, CDR2 SNEGSKA (reference sequence). V dropped 0 bases and J dropped 5 bases, with 10 bases sitting between them. There are 14 residues in the CDR3.

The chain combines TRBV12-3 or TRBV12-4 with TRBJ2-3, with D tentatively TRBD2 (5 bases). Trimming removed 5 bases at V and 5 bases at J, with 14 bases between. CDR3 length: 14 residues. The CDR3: CASSASRGRDTQYF. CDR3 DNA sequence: TGTGCCAGCAGTGCCTCTAGAGGGCGAGATACGCAGTATTTT.

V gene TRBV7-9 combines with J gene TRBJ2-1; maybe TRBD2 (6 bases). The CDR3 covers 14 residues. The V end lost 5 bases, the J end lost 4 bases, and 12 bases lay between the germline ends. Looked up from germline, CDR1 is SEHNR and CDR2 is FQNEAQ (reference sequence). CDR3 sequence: CASSPRTTYNEQFF. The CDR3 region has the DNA TGTGCCAGCAGCCCCCGGACTACGTACAATGAGCAGTTCTTC.

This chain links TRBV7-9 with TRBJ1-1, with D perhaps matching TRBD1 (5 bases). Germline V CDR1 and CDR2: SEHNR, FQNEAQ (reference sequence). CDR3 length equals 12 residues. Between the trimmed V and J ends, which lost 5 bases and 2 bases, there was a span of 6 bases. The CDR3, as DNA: TGTGCCAGCAGCCAGGGAAACACTGAAGCTTTCTTT. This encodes CASSQGNTEAFF.

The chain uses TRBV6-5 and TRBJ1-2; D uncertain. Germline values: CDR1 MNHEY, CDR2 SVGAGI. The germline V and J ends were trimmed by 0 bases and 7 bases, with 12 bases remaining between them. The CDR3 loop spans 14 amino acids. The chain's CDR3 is CASSYSNGVAGYTF. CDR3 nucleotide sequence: TGTGCCAGCAGTTACTCGAATGGGGTTGCTGGCTACACCTTC.

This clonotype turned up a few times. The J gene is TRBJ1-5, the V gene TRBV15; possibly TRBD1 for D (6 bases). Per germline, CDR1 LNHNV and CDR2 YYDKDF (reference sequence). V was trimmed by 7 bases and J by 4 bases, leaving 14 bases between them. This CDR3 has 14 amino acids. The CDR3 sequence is CATNRAQGNQPQHF. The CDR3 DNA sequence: TGTGCCACCAACAGGGCTCAGGGAAATCAGCCCCAGCATTTT.

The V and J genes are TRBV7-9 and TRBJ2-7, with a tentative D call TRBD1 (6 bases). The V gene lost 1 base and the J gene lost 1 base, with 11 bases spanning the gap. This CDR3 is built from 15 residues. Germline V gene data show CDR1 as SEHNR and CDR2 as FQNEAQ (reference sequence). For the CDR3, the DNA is TGTGCCAGCAGCTTAGTGGGGGCGGTTTCCTACGAGCAGTACTTC. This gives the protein CASSLVGAVSYEQYF.

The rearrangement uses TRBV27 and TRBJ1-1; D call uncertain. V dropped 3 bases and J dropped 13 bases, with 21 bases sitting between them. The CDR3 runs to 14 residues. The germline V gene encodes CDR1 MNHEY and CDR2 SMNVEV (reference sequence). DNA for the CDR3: TGTGCCAGCAGTTTGGTCCCGAACGGTCGAGGGTATTTCTTT. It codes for CASSLVPNGRGYFF.